This T cell receptor (beta chain) was captured by sequencing in a study of Ad26.COV2.S vaccination and SARS-CoV-2 variants. Study background: Once or twice, 56 days apart, Ad26.COV2.S was delivered intramuscularly.

Sequenced by immunoSEQ multiplex PCR; TCRdb stores in-frame clones only, minus some. The sample consists of about 400,000 clones, around nine tenths of them appearing once. Treatment reported: about 20 received Ad26.COV2.S at low or high dose, single or two shots; 5 received placebo; per-sample allocation not given. Collection of the samples took place on day 63 after the first injection of vaccine or placebo. The administered vaccine (an Ad26 vector) expressed Wuhan-strain SARS-CoV-2 spike. Regarding the study as a whole: Substantial breadth was reportedly displayed by spike-specific CD8+ and CD4+ T cell responses after vaccination. Whether participants received vaccine or placebo, their non-spike TCR breadth was similar.

To note about this clone: Its specificity is unknown.

Trimming left V 1 base short and J 0 bases short, with 6 bases between. This CDR3 comprises 14 residues. Germline CDR1 is SGHTA and CDR2 is FQGNSA. The sequence came from a person aged 18-65 years who received the Ad26.COV2.S COVID-19 vaccine or a placebo. Sample: peripheral blood, taken in a trial of Ad26.COV2.S vaccine versus placebo. J is TRBJ2-5 and V is TRBV7-2; no definite D call. CDR3 protein: CASSLVRHQETQYF. CDR3 bases: TGTGCCAGCAGCTTAGTCAGGCACCAAGAGACCCAGTACTTC.